A single sample gave rise to the 5 T cell receptor beta chains below, sequenced in a study of cytomegalovirus exposure and HLA in healthy donors. PCR primers comprised 60 Vbeta and 13 Jbeta primers. TCRdb keeps only in-frame clones here, not all; method: immunoSEQ multiplex PCR. The sample has about 200,000 clones, roughly 80% seen once. Sequenced input: PBMCs. These receptors were taken from a man aged 25-45 years in good health and CMV-seronegative.

The chain's CDR3 is CATDRGNYGYTF. CDR3 sequence (DNA): TGTGCCACTGACAGGGGGAACTATGGCTACACCTTC. This sequence joins TRBV19 and TRBJ1-2, with 9 positions matching TRBD1. Trimming took 10 bases from V and 2 from J; bases not matched to a gene: 2. The V gene's germline CDR1 is LNHDA and CDR2 SQIVND (reference sequence). The CDR3 has 12 residues.

The chain links TRBV2 to TRBJ1-6, with 9 bases lining up with TRBD1. Germline CDR1 reads SNHLY; CDR2 reads FYNNEI. The CDR3 consists of 15 residues. The junction had 9 bases not matched to a gene; V was cut back by 6 bases and J by 9 bases. CDR3: CASRVEQGARSPLHF. The CDR3, as DNA: TGTGCCAGCAGAGTAGAACAGGGGGCACGTTCACCCCTCCACTTT.

The gene calls are TRBV7-3 and TRBJ2-2; maybe TRBD1 (5 bases). The germline CDR1 and CDR2 sequences are SGHTA and FQGTGA. Trimming cost V 5 bases and J 4 bases, with 11 bases left between them. CDR3 size: 14 residues. The CDR3 region is CASSIDSTTGELFF. In nucleotides, the CDR3 is TGTGCCAGCAGCATAGACAGCACCACCGGGGAGCTGTTTTTT. Full variable domain (remainder filled in from reference TRBV7-3 and TRBJ2-2): GAGVSQTPSNKVTEKGKYVELRCDPISGHTALYWYRQSLGQGPEFLIYFQGTGAADDSGLPNDRFFAVRPEGSVSTLKIQRTERGDSAVYLCASSIDSTTGELFFGEGSRLTVL.

The rearrangement uses TRBV7-8 and TRBJ1-2, with D hard to call. This CDR3 comprises 17 residues. Germline V gene sequence: CDR1 SGHVS, CDR2 FQNEAQ. Trimming left V 1 base short and J 1 base short, with 16 bases between. CDR3 sequence reads: CASSLGSVSTVNYGYTF. The CDR3 DNA reads as TGTGCCAGCAGCTTAGGCTCCGTGTCTACAGTTAACTATGGCTACACCTTC.

The chain joins TRBV6-4 to TRBJ2-7; 8 nucleotides agree with TRBD1. The ends lost 7 bases at V and 3 bases at J; junction bases unmatched: 14. This CDR3 contains 16 residues. Germline V gene data show CDR1 as MRHNA and CDR2 as SNTAGT. CDR3 coding DNA: TGTGCCAGCACCGCCCAGGGGGCAATTGTAGTCTACGAGCAGTACTTC. Translating gives CASTAQGAIVVYEQYF.